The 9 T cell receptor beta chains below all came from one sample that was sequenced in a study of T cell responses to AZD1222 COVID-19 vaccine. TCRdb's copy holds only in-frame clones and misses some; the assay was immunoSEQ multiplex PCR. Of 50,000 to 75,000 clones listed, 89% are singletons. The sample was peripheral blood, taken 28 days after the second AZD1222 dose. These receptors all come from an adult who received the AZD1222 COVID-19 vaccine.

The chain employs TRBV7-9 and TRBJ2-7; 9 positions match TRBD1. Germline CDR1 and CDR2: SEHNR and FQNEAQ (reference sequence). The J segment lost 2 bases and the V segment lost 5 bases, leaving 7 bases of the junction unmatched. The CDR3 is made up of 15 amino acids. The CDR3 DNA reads TGTGCCAGCAGCCTGGGGGACAGGGCACCCTACGAGCAGTACTTC. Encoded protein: CASSLGDRAPYEQYF.

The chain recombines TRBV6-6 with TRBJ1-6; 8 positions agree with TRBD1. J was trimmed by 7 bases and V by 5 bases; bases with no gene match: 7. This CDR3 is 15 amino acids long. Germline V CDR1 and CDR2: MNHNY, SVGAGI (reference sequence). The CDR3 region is CASSHRDRINSPLHF. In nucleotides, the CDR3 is TGTGCCAGCAGTCACCGGGACAGGATAAATTCACCCCTCCACTTT.

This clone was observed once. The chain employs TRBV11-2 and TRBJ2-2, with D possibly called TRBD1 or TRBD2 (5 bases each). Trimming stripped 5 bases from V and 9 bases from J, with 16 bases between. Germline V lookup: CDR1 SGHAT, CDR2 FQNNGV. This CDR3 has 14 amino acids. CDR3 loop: CASSVGTFSRELFF. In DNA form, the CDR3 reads TGTGCCAGCAGCGTAGGGACGTTCTCCCGGGAGCTGTTTTTT.

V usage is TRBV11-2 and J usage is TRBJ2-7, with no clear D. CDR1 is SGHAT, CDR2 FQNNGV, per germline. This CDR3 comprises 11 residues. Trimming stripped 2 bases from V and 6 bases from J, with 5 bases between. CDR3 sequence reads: CASSLFREQYF. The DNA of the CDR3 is TGTGCCAGCAGCTTATTTCGCGAGCAGTACTTC. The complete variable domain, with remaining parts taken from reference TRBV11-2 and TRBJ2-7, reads EAGVAQSPRYKIIEKRQSVAFWCNPISGHATLYWYQQILGQGPKLLIQFQNNGVVDDSQLPKDRFSAERLKGVDSTLKIQPAKLEDSAVYLCASSLFREQYFGPGTRLTVT.

This CDR3 is CASSQMAGRQGTRQETQYF. For the CDR3, the DNA is TGTGCCAGCAGCCAAATGGCTGGTCGACAGGGCACACGTCAAGAGACCCAGTACTTC. V and J are TRBV3-1 (or the pseudogene TRBV3-2) and TRBJ2-5; 7 bases agree with TRBD1. Trimming cost V 2 bases and J 2 bases; bases outside gene matches: 17. The CDR3 extends over 19 amino acids. Germline values: CDR1 LGHDT, CDR2 YNNKEL (reference sequence).

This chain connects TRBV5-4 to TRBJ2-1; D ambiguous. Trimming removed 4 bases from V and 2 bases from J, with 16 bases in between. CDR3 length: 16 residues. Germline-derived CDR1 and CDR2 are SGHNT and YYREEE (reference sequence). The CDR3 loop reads CASSPGRTQPYNEQFF. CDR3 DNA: TGTGCCAGCAGCCCCGGACGAACCCAACCCTACAATGAGCAGTTCTTC.

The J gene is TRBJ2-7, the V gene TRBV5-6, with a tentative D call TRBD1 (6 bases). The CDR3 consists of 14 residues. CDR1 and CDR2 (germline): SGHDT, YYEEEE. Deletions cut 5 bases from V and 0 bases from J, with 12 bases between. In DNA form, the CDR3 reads TGTGCCAGCAGTTTCCCGGACAGCTCCTACGAGCAGTACTTC. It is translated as CASSFPDSSYEQYF.

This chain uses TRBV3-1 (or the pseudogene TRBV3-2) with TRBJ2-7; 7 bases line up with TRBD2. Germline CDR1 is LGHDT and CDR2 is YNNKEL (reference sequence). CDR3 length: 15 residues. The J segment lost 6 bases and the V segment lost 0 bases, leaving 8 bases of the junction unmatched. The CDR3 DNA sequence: TGTGCCAGCAGCCAAGAAGTACTAGCGAACATCGAGCAGTACTTC. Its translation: CASSQEVLANIEQYF.

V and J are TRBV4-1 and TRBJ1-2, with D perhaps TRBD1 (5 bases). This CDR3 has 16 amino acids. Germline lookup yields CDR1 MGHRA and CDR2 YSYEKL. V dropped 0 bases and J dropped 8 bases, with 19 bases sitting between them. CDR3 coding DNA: TGCGCCAGCAGCCAAGATAACGCCAGGGTAGCTGGGGGCTACACCTTC. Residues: CASSQDNARVAGGYTF.